The 22 T cell receptor beta chains below all came from one sample that was sequenced in a study of cytomegalovirus exposure and HLA in healthy donors. The study ran its PCR with 60 Vbeta and 13 Jbeta primers. Assay: immunoSEQ multiplex PCR; the TCRdb copy retains only in-frame clones and omits some. The repertoire includes about 190,000 clones, over 60% of them detected once, and under 5% sits in the top ten. Sample: PBMCs. These receptors came from a man aged 25-45 years in good health and CMV-seropositive.

DNA for the CDR3: TGTGCCAGCAGGGGGACGGACAGGGTGCGGGGTGAGCAGTTCTTC. Its protein product is CASRGTDRVRGEQFF. V gene TRBV28 combines with J gene TRBJ2-1, with 8 nucleotides matching TRBD1. This CDR3 comprises 15 residues. V lost 6 bases to trimming and J lost 9 bases; unmatched junction nucleotides: 13. Germline CDR1 reads MDHEN; CDR2 reads SYDVKM.

The chain joins TRBV25-1 to TRBJ2-7; perhaps TRBD2 as D (6 bases). The CDR3 is made up of 12 amino acids. Trimming cost V 6 bases and J 3 bases, with 9 bases left between them. Germline CDR1 is MGHDK and CDR2 is SYGVNS. The CDR3 bases are TGTGCCAGCAGACGGGGGAACTACGAGCAGTACTTC. Translated: CASRRGNYEQYF.

Only a few counts were recorded for this clone. The rearrangement joins TRBV10-3 to TRBJ1-5, with D perhaps matching TRBD1 (5 bases). Germline V gives CDR1 ENHRY, CDR2 SYGVKD. The CDR3 sequence is 14 residues long. V was cut by 3 bases and J by 1 base, with 7 bases left in between. CDR3 coding DNA: TGTGCCATCAGTGACAGGGAAAGCAATCAGCCCCAGCATTTT. Translating gives CAISDRESNQPQHF.

The chain couples TRBV5-1 to TRBJ2-2; a weak D match, TRBD1 (8 bases). There are 17 residues in the CDR3. Trimming removed 4 bases at V and 3 bases at J, with 19 bases between. Germline CDR1 is SGHRS and CDR2 is YFSETQ. CDR3 DNA sequence: TGCGCCAGCAGCCCACGGGGGGACAGGTCTTACACCGGGGAGCTGTTTTTT. Translating gives CASSPRGDRSYTGELFF.

This clone was seen a handful of times. The chain uses TRBV5-6 and TRBJ2-2; 8 positions match TRBD1. Germline loops: CDR1 SGHDT, CDR2 YYEEEE. CDR3 size: 15 residues. V lost 4 bases and J lost 4; bases outside the gene matches: 6. The CDR3 region has the DNA TGTGCCAGCAGCGCCTTGCAGGGGGCCACCGGGGAGCTGTTTTTT. Its translation: CASSALQGATGELFF.

The chain combines TRBV30 with TRBJ2-2; D possibly corresponds to TRBD1 (6 bases). CDR1 GTSNPN and CDR2 SVGIG come from the germline V gene (reference sequence). The CDR3 is 13 residues long. V dropped 3 bases and J dropped 7 bases, with 12 bases sitting between them. CDR3 nucleotide sequence: TGTGCCTGGAGCTACAGGGTAGACGGGGAGCTGTTTTTT. Residues: CAWSYRVDGELFF. Supplemented by reference TRBV30 and TRBJ2-2, the full variable domain reads SQTIHQWPATLVQPVGSPLSLECTVEGTSNPNLYWYRQAAGRGLQLLFYSVGIGQISSEVPQNLSASRPQDRQFILSSKKLLLSDSGFYLCAWSYRVDGELFFGEGSRLTVL.

The chain carries TRBV5-4 and TRBJ2-5; D ambiguous. Germline-derived CDR1 and CDR2 are SGHNT and YYREEE (reference sequence). Trimming shortened V by 4 bases and J by 0 bases, and 16 bases separated the two germline ends. The CDR3 consists of 16 residues. Written as DNA, the CDR3 is TGTGCCAGCAGCGAAAACTGGGCCAACAACCAAGAGACCCAGTACTTC. As protein: CASSENWANNQETQYF.

This clone is a singleton in its sample. The rearrangement uses TRBV7-2 and TRBJ2-3, with TRBD2 matching 10 bases. Germline trimming cut 4 bases from V and 1 base from J; bases unmatched to any gene: 5. Per germline, CDR1 SGHTA and CDR2 FQGNSA. The CDR3 has 16 residues. This CDR3 reads CASSWGTSAGTDTQYF. The CDR3, as DNA: TGTGCCAGCAGCTGGGGGACTAGCGCGGGCACAGATACGCAGTATTTT.

In this sample, this clone turned up once. The V call is TRBV6-5, the J call TRBJ1-1; 7 positions match TRBD1. This CDR3 region has 13 residues. Trimming at V came to 7 bases and at J to 3 bases, leaving 5 bases not matched to a gene. CDR1 and CDR2 (germline): MNHEY, SVGAGI. CDR3 in amino acids: CASTQQGYTEAFF. CDR3 bases: TGTGCCAGCACCCAACAGGGGTACACTGAAGCTTTCTTT.

The chain carries TRBV10-3 and TRBJ2-7, with 9 bases fitting TRBD1. The CDR3 consists of 16 residues. J gave up 5 bases and V 2 bases, and 10 bases lay outside the gene matches. Germline CDR1 is ENHRY and CDR2 is SYGVKD. CDR3 in amino acids: CAISEHHGQGKNEQYF. CDR3 sequence (DNA): TGTGCCATCAGTGAGCACCATGGACAGGGGAAGAACGAGCAGTACTTC.

This clone appeared once. The rearrangement joins TRBV18 to TRBJ1-5, with 8 bases matching TRBD1. This CDR3 is 15 amino acids long. The V gene end was trimmed by 2 bases and the J gene end by 5 bases; junction bases not matched to a gene: 5. The germline CDR1 and CDR2 sequences are KGHSH and LQKENI. In DNA form, the CDR3 reads TGTGCCAGCTCACCATCTTCAGGGGGCGATCAGCCCCAGCATTTT. Translation: CASSPSSGGDQPQHF.

The V and J genes are TRBV5-6 and TRBJ1-1; D not certain. CDR1 is SGHDT, CDR2 YYEEEE, per germline. The CDR3 is 13 amino acids. Trimming cost V 0 bases and J 3 bases, with 6 bases left between them. In nucleotides, the CDR3 is TGTGCCAGCAGCTTGGTGGCGGACACTGAAGCTTTCTTT. Amino acids: CASSLVADTEAFF.

The rearrangement links TRBV2 to TRBJ1-1; possible D gene TRBD1, 6 bases. CDR1 is SNHLY, CDR2 FYNNEI, per germline. This CDR3 is built from 12 residues. V was cut by 6 bases and J by 5 bases, with 10 bases left in between. The CDR3 reads CASRGDITEAFF. In DNA, the CDR3 is TGTGCCAGCAGGGGGGACATAACTGAAGCTTTCTTT.

The rearrangement uses TRBV25-1 and TRBJ2-5; 11 bases line up with TRBD2. Germline assignment: CDR1 MGHDK and CDR2 SYGVNS. CDR3 length: 16 amino acids. The trim removed 8 bases at V and 5 bases at J, leaving 13 bases unmatched. The CDR3 coding sequence is TGTGCCAGCGACAAGGGGGTAGCGGGAGGGCACGAGACCCAGTACTTC. Translation: CASDKGVAGGHETQYF.

The chain combines TRBV30 with TRBJ2-7, with D uncertain. The V gene's germline CDR1 is GTSNPN and CDR2 SVGIG (reference sequence). Trimming shortened V by 5 bases and J by 1 base, and 6 bases separated the two germline ends. The CDR3 covers 11 residues. In nucleotides, the CDR3 is TGTGCCTGGGCACTTTCCTACGAGCAGTACTTC. Translated: CAWALSYEQYF.

This clone was seen only once. The V call is TRBV5-4, the J call TRBJ1-1; D may be TRBD1 (6 bases). Per germline, CDR1 SGHNT and CDR2 YYREEE (reference sequence). Between the trimmed V and J ends, which lost 2 bases and 1 base, there was a span of 15 bases. CDR3 length: 16 residues. CDR3 region: CASSLPGAPSNTEAFF. CDR3 bases: TGTGCCAGCAGCTTACCAGGGGCGCCGTCGAACACTGAAGCTTTCTTT.

The chain recombines TRBV5-1 with TRBJ1-1; no clear D. Germline V gene data show CDR1 as SGHRS and CDR2 as YFSETQ. The CDR3 runs 13 residues. Trimming cost V 4 bases and J 4 bases, with 11 bases left between them. The CDR3 sequence is CASSPVAATEAFF. The CDR3 region has the DNA TGCGCCAGCAGCCCGGTAGCCGCCACTGAAGCTTTCTTT.

The chain employs TRBV9 and TRBJ2-5, with D unresolved. Matching the DNA end better, TRBJ2-7 makes the J call doubtful. CDR1 and CDR2 (germline): SGDLS, YYNGEE. The CDR3 is 14 residues long. The CDR3 nucleotides are TGTGCCAGCAGCGTAGTGGAGAGCTCCTACGAGCAGTACTTC. The encoded protein is CASSVVESSYEQYF.

The rearrangement links TRBV5-4 to TRBJ2-3, with D maybe TRBD1 (5 bases). The CDR3 extends over 16 amino acids. V lost 1 base to trimming and J lost 2 bases, with 14 bases between them. The germline CDR1 and CDR2 sequences are SGHNT and YYREEE (reference sequence). The CDR3 DNA is TGTGCCAGCAGCTTGCCCTCTCTAGGGGCCACAGATACGCAGTATTTT. It encodes CASSLPSLGATDTQYF.

The gene calls are TRBV21-1 and TRBJ1-2. TRBV21-1 is a documented pseudogene. There are 15 residues in the CDR3. The CDR3 region is CASSRDGGRNYGYTF. CDR3 sequence (DNA): TGTGCCAGCAGCAGGGACGGGGGGCGCAACTATGGCTACACCTTC.

This clone was picked up a small number of times. The chain employs TRBV7-9 and TRBJ2-5; 8 nucleotides match TRBD1. The J call may be mistaken, given a closer DNA end match to TRBJ2-7. The CDR3 extends over 14 amino acids. Germline V lookup: CDR1 SEHNR, CDR2 FQNEAQ (reference sequence). The CDR3 reads CASSRDRSSYEQYF. The CDR3 DNA reads TGTGCCAGCAGCCGGGACAGGAGTTCCTACGAGCAGTACTTC.

The chain couples TRBV6-5 to TRBJ1-1; 7 bases map to TRBD1. The J segment lost 3 bases and the V segment lost 1 base, leaving 2 bases of the junction unmatched. The CDR3 runs to 14 residues. Looked up from germline, CDR1 is MNHEY and CDR2 is SVGAGI. Here the CDR3 reads CASSYFTGDTEAFF. CDR3 sequence (DNA): TGTGCCAGCAGTTACTTTACAGGGGACACTGAAGCTTTCTTT.